This T cell receptor beta chain stems from a study of T-cell memory formation after mild COVID-19. TCRdb re-called the 5' RACE reads through MiXCR, storing one row per CDR3 protein. This sample carries about 200,000 distinct CDR3 sequences, over 9% of them seen once, and the ten largest clones take roughly 3.5%. J gave up 4 bases and V 2 bases, and 3 bases lay outside the gene matches. CDR3 length: 14 residues. In germline, CDR1 is MNHEY, CDR2 SMNVEV (reference sequence). This clonotype showed up many times. The antigen is undetermined. Broader study findings: There was a balanced CD4/CD8 profile in clones contracting day 15 to 85, and later expanders leaned CD4+.

Specimen: PBMCs or a T cell subset sorted from them (not recorded which). The TCR comes from a man between 18 and 29 years old who had mild COVID-19 (a few samples of this study predate the infection). Cell type and time point are not known. The rearrangement links TRBV27 to TRBJ1-2, with TRBD1 identical over 8 bases. The CDR3 DNA reads as TGTGCCAGCAGTTTAACAGGGGGGCTCTATGGCTACACCTTC. Translation gives CASSLTGGLYGYTF.